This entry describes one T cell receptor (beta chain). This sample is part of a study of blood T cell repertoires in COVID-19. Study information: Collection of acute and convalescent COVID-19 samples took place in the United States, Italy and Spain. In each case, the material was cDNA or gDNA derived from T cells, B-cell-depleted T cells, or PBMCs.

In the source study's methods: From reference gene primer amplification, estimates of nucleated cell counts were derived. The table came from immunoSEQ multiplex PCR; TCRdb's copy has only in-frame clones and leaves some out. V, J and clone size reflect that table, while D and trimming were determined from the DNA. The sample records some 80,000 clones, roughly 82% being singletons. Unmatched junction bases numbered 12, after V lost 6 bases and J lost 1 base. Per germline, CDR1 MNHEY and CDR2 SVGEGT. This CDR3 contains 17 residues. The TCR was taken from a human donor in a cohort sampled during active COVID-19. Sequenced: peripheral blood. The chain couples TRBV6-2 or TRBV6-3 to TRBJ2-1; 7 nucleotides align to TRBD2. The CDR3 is CASSPATGLPSYNEQFF. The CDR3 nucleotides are TGTGCCAGCAGCCCGGCCACGGGACTACCTTCCTACAATGAGCAGTTCTTC.